Below, 14 T cell receptor beta chains from the same sample are listed, as sequenced in a study of beta chain features in type 1 diabetes. Study-level points and caveats: Across all four CD4+ subsets, people with type 1 diabetes showed modestly shorter TCRB CDR3s.

Antigen specificity for these receptors is unknown. The authors reverse transcribed all of the isolated RNA, so sequencing captured expressed TCRB transcripts. Assay used: immunoSEQ multiplex PCR; TCRdb lists only in-frame clones, some missing. The sample has 300,000 to 400,000 clones, roughly 14% seen once. The sequencing input was naive CD4+ T cells from blood. All receptors derive from a woman aged 18-29 years with type 1 diabetes.

The CDR3 DNA reads as TGCGCCAGCAGCCAAGATTATTTAAGGGCTAGCGGAGGCCAAGAGACCCAGTACTTC. This translates into CASSQDYLRASGGQETQYF. The chain combines TRBV4-3 with TRBJ2-5; 7 positions match TRBD2. V shed 0 bases, J shed 1 base, and the junction held 14 bases outside the gene matches. The germline CDR1 and CDR2 sequences are LGHNA and YSLEER. The CDR3 is 19 residues long.

The chain carries TRBV2 and TRBJ2-7, with 7 bases aligning to TRBD2. The CDR3 consists of 13 residues. Germline V gene lookup returns CDR1 SNHLY and CDR2 FYNNEI. V lost 10 bases, J lost 3 bases, and 9 bases stayed unmatched. The CDR3 DNA follows: TGTGCCACTTCCTGGACTAGTCTCTACGAGCAGTACTTC. It yields the protein CATSWTSLYEQYF.

The chain has TRBV7-2 and TRBJ2-3; 8 nucleotides agree with TRBD1. Per the germline V gene, CDR1 is SGHTA and CDR2 is FQGNSA. The CDR3 is 14 amino acids. V shed 4 bases, J shed 6 bases, and the junction held 6 bases outside the gene matches. CDR3: CASSSLQGADTQYF. CDR3 DNA: TGTGCCAGCAGCTCCCTCCAGGGGGCGGATACGCAGTATTTT. Based on the CDR3 plus reference TRBV7-2 and TRBJ2-3, the full variable domain is GAGVSQSPSNKVTEKGKDVELRCDPISGHTALYWYRQSLGQGLEFLIYFQGNSAPDKSGLPSDRFSAERTGGSVSTLTIQRTQQEDSAVYLCASSSLQGADTQYFGPGTRLTVL.

The chain employs TRBV20-1 and TRBJ2-3; 7 nucleotides agree with TRBD2. In germline, CDR1 is DFQATT, CDR2 SNEGSKA (reference sequence). With 5 bases clipped from V and 12 bases from J, the junction kept 8 bases outside the gene matches. The CDR3 sequence is 11 residues long. CDR3 protein: CSAAGEARQYF. DNA of the CDR3: TGCAGTGCTGCGGGGGAGGCTAGACAGTATTTT.

The chain joins TRBV7-9 to TRBJ2-1; 11 bases agree with TRBD2. The CDR3 contains 17 residues. Germline loops: CDR1 SEHNR, CDR2 FQNEAQ (reference sequence). V trimming: 5 bases; J trimming: 8 bases; junction bases outside the gene matches: 14. The CDR3 sequence: CASSPGLAALVVDEQFF. The CDR3 nucleotides are TGTGCCAGCAGCCCGGGACTAGCGGCCCTAGTGGTCGATGAGCAGTTCTTC.

The chain joins TRBV27 to TRBJ2-7; TRBD2 aligns across 15 bases. The CDR3 runs to 14 residues. Unmatched junction bases numbered 7, after V lost 6 bases and J lost 10 bases. Germline assignment: CDR1 MNHEY and CDR2 SMNVEV (reference sequence). CDR3 protein: CASRPGLAGGKQYF. DNA of the CDR3: TGTGCCAGCAGACCAGGACTAGCGGGAGGGAAACAGTACTTC.

This clone occurred a few times. The genes are TRBV28 and TRBJ1-1, with unresolved D. The ends were cut back, 7 bases at V and 1 base at J, with 4 bases in the middle. CDR1 is MDHEN and CDR2 is SYDVKM in the germline V gene. CDR3 length: 11 residues. The chain's CDR3 is CASISNTEAFF. CDR3 DNA: TGTGCCAGCATCTCGAACACTGAAGCTTTCTTT.

V gene TRBV14 combines with J gene TRBJ1-2; the D is unclear. Germline-derived CDR1 and CDR2 are SGHDN and FVKESK. The CDR3 loop spans 15 amino acids. V lost 0 bases to trimming and J lost 5 bases, with 13 bases between them. The CDR3 DNA is TGTGCCAGCAGCCAAGAACAGATCCCGGGGTATGGCTACACCTTC. It translates to CASSQEQIPGYGYTF.

This clone was counted only a few times. The chain employs TRBV29-1 and TRBJ2-5; 8 bases are a match to TRBD2. The CDR3 length is 15 residues. In germline, CDR1 is SQVTM, CDR2 ANQGSEA. Losses at the gene ends were 6 bases for V and 4 bases for J; bases not matched to a gene: 13. Here the CDR3 DNA reads TGCAGCGTGGCGGGGGGCGGGAGAGGGGGAGAGACCCAGTACTTC. It yields the protein CSVAGGGRGGETQYF.

This clone has just a few counts. The CDR3 DNA is TGTGCCAGCAGTCAGGACAGGGGAGAGACCCAGTACTTC. Amino acids: CASSQDRGETQYF. The chain employs TRBV2 and TRBJ2-5; 9 bases are a match to TRBD1. Losses at the gene ends were 5 bases for V and 4 bases for J; bases not matched to a gene: 2. Germline CDR1 is SNHLY and CDR2 is FYNNEI. This CDR3 spans 13 amino acids.

The table lists this clone with a few counts. The genes are TRBV9 and TRBJ2-3; possibly TRBD2 for D (6 bases). Trimming stripped 3 bases from V and 2 bases from J, with 10 bases between. Germline V gene data show CDR1 as SGDLS and CDR2 as YYNGEE. The CDR3 covers 14 residues. This CDR3 is CASSGGIYTDTQYF. In nucleotides, the CDR3 is TGTGCCAGCAGCGGCGGGATCTACACAGATACGCAGTATTTT. Drawing the rest from reference TRBV9 and TRBJ2-3, the complete variable domain is DSGVTQTPKHLITATGQRVTLRCSPRSGDLSVYWYQQSLDQGLQFLIQYYNGEERAKGNILERFSAQQFPDLHSELNLSSLELGDSALYFCASSGGIYTDTQYFGPGTRLTVL.

This clone has more than one count but fewer than ten. The chain is built from TRBV7-3 and TRBJ2-1; TRBD2 aligns across 8 bases. CDR1 and CDR2 (germline): SGHTA, FQGTGA. After removal of 1 base from V and 8 bases from J, the junction contained 7 bases not matched to a gene. The length of the CDR3 is 15 residues. This CDR3 reads CASSLSGRPWDEQFF. The CDR3 DNA follows: TGTGCCAGCAGCTTAAGCGGGAGGCCCTGGGATGAGCAGTTCTTC.

This clone was observed a handful of times. The rearrangement joins TRBV28 to TRBJ2-7, with 8 positions matching TRBD2. Trimming took 5 bases from V and 6 from J; bases not matched to a gene: 12. The CDR3 is 15 amino acids. Germline V gives CDR1 MDHEN, CDR2 SYDVKM. DNA for the CDR3: TGTGCCAGCAGTCCCTTAGCGGGATTTTCACTCGAGCAGTACTTC. This gives the protein CASSPLAGFSLEQYF.

The chain combines TRBV2 with TRBJ1-1, with no clear D. The CDR3 spans 14 residues. CDR1 and CDR2 (germline): SNHLY, FYNNEI. V dropped 7 bases and J dropped 1 base, with 13 bases sitting between them. DNA of the CDR3: TGTGCCAGCACGGGTAGGTTGGCGAACACTGAAGCTTTCTTT. This gives the protein CASTGRLANTEAFF.